Sequencing of this T cell receptor beta chain was carried out in a study of T cells in localized non-small cell lung cancer (TCRdb year 2020). With respect to the entire study: The study examined T cell repertoires in a few hundred patients with early-stage NSCLC and compared tumors with uninvolved tumor-adjacent lungs. The cohort comprised under 250 treatment-naïve NSCLC patients with resected, localized lung tumors. NSCLC patients had a mean age of roughly 69 years, and 129 were male and over 85 female. Paper-wide results and their limitations: The highest T cell clonality was observed in uninvolved tumor-adjacent lung, where clonality exceeded that of tumor, suggesting that antigenic responses were more focused in uninvolved tumor-adjacent lung. Since the design was exploratory, TCR variables were selected using unadjusted p-values with no false-discovery rate correction. Of the top 100 tumor clones, a median of 57 were detected in paired uninvolved adjacent lung; under 35 were also among that lung's top 100. Longer overall survival was associated with higher blood T cell density, whereas shorter survival was associated with higher adjacent-lung clonality. Because multi-region tumor sequencing was not done, intratumor heterogeneity could not be ruled out.

Points on this clone: Its cognate antigen has yet to be identified. At one boundary the junction diverges from the germline segment, which might be a read error.

TCR beta CDR3 regions were sequenced from DNA using the immunoSEQ Assay. In the original analysis: To compute T cell density, TCR beta template counts were normalized to usable DNA, which was estimated by amplifying housekeeping genes. Richness was estimated using the preseqR package, with extrapolation to 400,000 templates for PBMC samples and to 120,000 templates for tissue samples. Clonality was defined as one minus Pielou's evenness. Tissue-enriched TCRs were identified by differential abundance testing using productive amino-acid clonotypes, minimum total count 5 and alpha 0.1. The Jaccard Index and the Morisita Overlap Index were used to quantify repertoire overlap between compartments. GLIPH grouped TCR beta CDR3s together with public tetramer-defined viral CDR3s, and a viral motif had to include at least three viral sequences and also show V-gene enrichment. This is the immuneACCESS table as TCRdb keeps it, with only in-frame sequences that have V and J called. A part of the clones is gone; compared with another copy, unresolved V genes explain less than half, and the rest is unexplained. That table is the source of V, J and clone size, and D and trimming were worked out from the DNA. A total of several thousand clones appear in this sample, about 60% of them only once. 8% of the sample belongs to the ten largest clones.

The CDR3 has 14 amino acids, counting the end cysteine and phenylalanine. Only the CDR3 DNA stays, 42 bases, in frame from base 1. CDR1 and CDR2, per the germline V gene, are SGHRS and YFSETQ. The specimen comprised lymph node tissue, sampled before any cancer treatment. The sequence derives from a male donor at least 60 years old with stage I squamous cell lung carcinoma. The rearranged segments are TRBV5-1 and TRBJ2-3, with an unclear D gene assignment. The CDR3: CASSSPSRPDTQYF. The DNA is TGCGCTAGCAGCTCCCCTTCCCGCCCCGATACGCAGTATTTT.